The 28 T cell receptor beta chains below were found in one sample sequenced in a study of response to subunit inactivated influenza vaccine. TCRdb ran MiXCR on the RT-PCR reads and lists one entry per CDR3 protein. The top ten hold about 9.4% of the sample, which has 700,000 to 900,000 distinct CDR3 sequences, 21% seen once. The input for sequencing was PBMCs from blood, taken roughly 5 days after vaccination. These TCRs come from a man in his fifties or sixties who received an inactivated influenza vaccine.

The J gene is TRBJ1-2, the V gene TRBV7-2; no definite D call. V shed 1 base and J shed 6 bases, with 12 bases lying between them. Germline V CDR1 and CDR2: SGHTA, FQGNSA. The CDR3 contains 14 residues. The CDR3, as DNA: TGTGCCAGCAGCTTAGGTAGTGTGGTGGATGGCTACACCTTC. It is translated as CASSLGSVVDGYTF.

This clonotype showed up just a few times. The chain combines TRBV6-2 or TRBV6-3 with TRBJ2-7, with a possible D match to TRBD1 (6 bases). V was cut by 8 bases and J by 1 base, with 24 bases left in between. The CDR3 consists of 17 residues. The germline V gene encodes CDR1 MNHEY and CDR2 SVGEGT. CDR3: CASCTYLRQDSSYEQYF. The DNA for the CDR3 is TGTGCCAGCTGCACCTACCTTCGACAGGACTCATCCTACGAGCAGTACTTC.

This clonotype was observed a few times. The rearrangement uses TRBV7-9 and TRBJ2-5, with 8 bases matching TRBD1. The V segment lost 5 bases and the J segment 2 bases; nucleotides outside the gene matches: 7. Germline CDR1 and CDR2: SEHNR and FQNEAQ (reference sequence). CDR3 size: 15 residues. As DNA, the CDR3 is TGTGCCAGCAGCCACCAATGGACAGGGCAAGAGACCCAGTACTTC. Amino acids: CASSHQWTGQETQYF.

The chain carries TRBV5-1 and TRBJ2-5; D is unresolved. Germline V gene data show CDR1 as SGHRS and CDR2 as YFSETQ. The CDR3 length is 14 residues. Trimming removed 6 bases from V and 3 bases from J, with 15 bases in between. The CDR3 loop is CASKASVGEETQYF. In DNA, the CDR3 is TGCGCCAGCAAAGCATCGGTTGGTGAAGAGACCCAGTACTTC.

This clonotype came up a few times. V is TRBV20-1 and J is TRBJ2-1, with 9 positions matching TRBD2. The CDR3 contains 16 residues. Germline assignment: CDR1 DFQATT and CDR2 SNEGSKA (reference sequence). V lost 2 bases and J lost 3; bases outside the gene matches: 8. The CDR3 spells CSARLPRLAVYNEQFF. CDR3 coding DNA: TGCAGTGCTAGACTCCCTCGACTAGCGGTCTACAATGAGCAGTTCTTC.

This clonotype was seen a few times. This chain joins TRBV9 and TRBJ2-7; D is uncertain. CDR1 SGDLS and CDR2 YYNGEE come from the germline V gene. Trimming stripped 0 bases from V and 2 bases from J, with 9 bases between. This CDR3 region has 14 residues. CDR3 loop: CASSVDVLPYEQYF. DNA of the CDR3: TGTGCCAGCAGCGTAGATGTACTCCCCTACGAGCAGTACTTC.

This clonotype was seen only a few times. CDR3 nucleotide sequence: TGTGCCAGCAGACGCGGGACAGGCAATGAGCAGTTCTTC. It yields the protein CASRRGTGNEQFF. The gene calls are TRBV6-6 and TRBJ2-1, with 8 bases lining up with TRBD1. J lost 6 bases, V lost 6 bases, and 4 bases had no gene match. Germline CDR1 and CDR2: MNHNY and SVGAGI (reference sequence). This CDR3 spans 13 amino acids.

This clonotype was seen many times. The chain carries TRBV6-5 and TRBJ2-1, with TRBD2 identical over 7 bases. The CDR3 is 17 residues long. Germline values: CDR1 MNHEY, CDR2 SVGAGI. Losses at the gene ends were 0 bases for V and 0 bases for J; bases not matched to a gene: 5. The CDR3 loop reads CASSYSGGGSSYNEQFF. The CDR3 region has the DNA TGTGCCAGCAGTTACTCCGGCGGGGGAAGCTCCTACAATGAGCAGTTCTTC.

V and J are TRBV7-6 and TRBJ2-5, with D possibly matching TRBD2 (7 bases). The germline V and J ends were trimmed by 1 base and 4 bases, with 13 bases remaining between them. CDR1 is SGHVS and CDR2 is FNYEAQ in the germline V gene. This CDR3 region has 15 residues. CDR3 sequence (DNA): TGTGCCAGCAGCTTAGGGGGGGGCTTGGGAGAGACCCAGTACTTC. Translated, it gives CASSLGGGLGETQYF.

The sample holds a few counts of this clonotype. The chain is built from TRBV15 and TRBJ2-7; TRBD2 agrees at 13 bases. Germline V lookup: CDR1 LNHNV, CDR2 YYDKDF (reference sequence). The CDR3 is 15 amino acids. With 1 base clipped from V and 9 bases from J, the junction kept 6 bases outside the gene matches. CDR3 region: CATSRGLAGGGGQYF. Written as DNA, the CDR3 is TGTGCCACCAGCAGAGGACTAGCGGGAGGCGGCGGGCAGTACTTC.

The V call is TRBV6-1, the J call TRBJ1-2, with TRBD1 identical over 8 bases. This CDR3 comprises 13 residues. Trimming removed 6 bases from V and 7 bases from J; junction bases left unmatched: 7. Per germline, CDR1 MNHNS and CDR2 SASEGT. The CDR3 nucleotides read TGTGCCAGCAGAGGGGACAGGATGGCTGGCTACACCTTC. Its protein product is CASRGDRMAGYTF.

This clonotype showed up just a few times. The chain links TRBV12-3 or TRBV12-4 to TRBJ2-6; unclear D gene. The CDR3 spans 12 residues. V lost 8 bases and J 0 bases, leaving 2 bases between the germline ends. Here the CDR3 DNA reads TGTGCCAGCGTCTCTGGGGCCAACGTCCTGACTTTC. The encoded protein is CASVSGANVLTF.

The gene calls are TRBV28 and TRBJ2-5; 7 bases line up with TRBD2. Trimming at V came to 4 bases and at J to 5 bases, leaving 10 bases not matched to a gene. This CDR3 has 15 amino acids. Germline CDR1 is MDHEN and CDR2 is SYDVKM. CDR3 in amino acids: CASSSRRLAGETQYF. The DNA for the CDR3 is TGTGCCAGCAGTTCCAGAAGACTAGCCGGGGAGACCCAGTACTTC. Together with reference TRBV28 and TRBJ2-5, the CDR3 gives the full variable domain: DVKVTQSSRYLVKRTGEKVFLECVQDMDHENMFWYRQDPGLGLRLIYFSYDVKMKEKGDIPEGYSVSREKKERFSLILESASTNQTSMYLCASSSRRLAGETQYFGPGTRLLVL.

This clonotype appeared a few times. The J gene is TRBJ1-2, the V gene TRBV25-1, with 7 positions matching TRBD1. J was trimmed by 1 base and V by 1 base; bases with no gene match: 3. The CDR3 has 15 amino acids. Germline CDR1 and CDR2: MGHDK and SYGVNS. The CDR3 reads CASSESTGNNYGYTF. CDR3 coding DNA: TGTGCCAGCAGTGAATCGACAGGGAATAACTATGGCTACACCTTC.

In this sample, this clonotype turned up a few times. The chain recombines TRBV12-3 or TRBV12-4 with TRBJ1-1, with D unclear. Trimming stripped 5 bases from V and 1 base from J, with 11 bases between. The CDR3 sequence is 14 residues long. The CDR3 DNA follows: TGTGCCAGCAGTCCCCACCTAGGGAACACTGAAGCTTTCTTT. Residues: CASSPHLGNTEAFF.

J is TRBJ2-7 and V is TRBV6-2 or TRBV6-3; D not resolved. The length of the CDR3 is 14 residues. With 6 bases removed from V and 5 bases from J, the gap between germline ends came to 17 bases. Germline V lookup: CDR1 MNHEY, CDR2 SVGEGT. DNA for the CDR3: TGTGCCAGCAGCCTACCCGGAAAGGGCGACGAGCAGTACTTC. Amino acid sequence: CASSLPGKGDEQYF.

The CDR3: CASSLGQGKNGYTF. Here the CDR3 DNA reads TGTGCCAGCAGCCTGGGACAGGGAAAGAATGGCTACACCTTC. The genes are TRBV7-9 and TRBJ1-2, with 9 bases lining up with TRBD1. Trimming cost V 5 bases and J 6 bases; bases outside gene matches: 7. Germline V CDR1 and CDR2: SEHNR, FQNEAQ (reference sequence). The CDR3 length is 14 residues.

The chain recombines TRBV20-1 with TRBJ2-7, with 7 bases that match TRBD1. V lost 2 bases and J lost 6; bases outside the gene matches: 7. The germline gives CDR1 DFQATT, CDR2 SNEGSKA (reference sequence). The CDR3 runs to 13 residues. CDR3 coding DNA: TGCAGTGCTAGACCGACAGGGACGGCCGAGCAGTACTTC. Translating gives CSARPTGTAEQYF.

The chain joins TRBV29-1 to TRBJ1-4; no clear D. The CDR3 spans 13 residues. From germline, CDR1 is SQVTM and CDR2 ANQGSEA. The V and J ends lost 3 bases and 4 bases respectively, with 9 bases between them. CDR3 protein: CSVDGNGNEKLFF. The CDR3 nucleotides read TGCAGCGTTGATGGGAATGGTAATGAAAAACTGTTTTTT.

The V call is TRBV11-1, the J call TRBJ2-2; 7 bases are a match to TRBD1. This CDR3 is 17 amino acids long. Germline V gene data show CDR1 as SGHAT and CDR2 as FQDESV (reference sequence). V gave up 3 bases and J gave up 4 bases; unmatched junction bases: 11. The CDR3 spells CASSLGQLISFTGELFF. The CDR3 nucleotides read TGTGCCAGCAGCTTGGGACAGCTAATCAGTTTCACCGGGGAGCTGTTTTTT. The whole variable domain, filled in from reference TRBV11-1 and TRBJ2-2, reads EAEVAQSPRYKITEKSQAVAFWCDPISGHATLYWYRQILGQGPELLVQFQDESVVDDSQLPKDRFSAERLKGVDSTLKIQPAELGDSAMYLCASSLGQLISFTGELFFGEGSRLTVL.

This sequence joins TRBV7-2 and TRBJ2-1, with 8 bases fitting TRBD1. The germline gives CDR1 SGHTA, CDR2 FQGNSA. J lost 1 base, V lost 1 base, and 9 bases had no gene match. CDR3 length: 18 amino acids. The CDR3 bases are TGTGCCAGCAGCTTAGGCTCCCAGACAGGGGTGTCCTACAATGAGCAGTTCTTC. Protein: CASSLGSQTGVSYNEQFF.

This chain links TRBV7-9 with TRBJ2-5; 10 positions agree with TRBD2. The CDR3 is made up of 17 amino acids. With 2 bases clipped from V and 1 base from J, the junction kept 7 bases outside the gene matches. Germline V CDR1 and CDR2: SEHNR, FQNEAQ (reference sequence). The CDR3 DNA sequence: TGTGCCAGCAGCTTAACCCTAGCGGGAGTACTCCAAGAGACCCAGTACTTC. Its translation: CASSLTLAGVLQETQYF.

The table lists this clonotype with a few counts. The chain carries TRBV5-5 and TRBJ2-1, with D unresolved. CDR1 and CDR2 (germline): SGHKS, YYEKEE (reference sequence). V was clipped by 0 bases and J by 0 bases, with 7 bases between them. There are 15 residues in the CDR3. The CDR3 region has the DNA TGTGCCAGCAGCTTGGAGTTGCGCTCCTACAATGAGCAGTTCTTC. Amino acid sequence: CASSLELRSYNEQFF.

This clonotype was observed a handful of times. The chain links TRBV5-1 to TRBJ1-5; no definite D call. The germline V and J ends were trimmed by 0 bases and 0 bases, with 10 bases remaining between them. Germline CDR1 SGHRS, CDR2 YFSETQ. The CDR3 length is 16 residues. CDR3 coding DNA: TGCGCCAGCAGCTTGGAGGGAACCCATAGCAATCAGCCCCAGCATTTT. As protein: CASSLEGTHSNQPQHF. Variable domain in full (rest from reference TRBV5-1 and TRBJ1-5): KAGVTQTPRYLIKTRGQQVTLSCSPISGHRSVSWYQQTPGQGLQFLFEYFSETQRNKGNFPGRFSGRQFSNSRSEMNVSTLELGDSALYLCASSLEGTHSNQPQHFGDGTRLSIL.

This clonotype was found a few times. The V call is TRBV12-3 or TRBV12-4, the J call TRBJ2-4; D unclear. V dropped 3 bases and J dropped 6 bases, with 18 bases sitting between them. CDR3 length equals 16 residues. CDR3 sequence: CASSFSAILSRNIQYF. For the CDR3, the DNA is TGTGCCAGCAGTTTCTCGGCTATCTTGTCGCGAAACATTCAGTACTTC.

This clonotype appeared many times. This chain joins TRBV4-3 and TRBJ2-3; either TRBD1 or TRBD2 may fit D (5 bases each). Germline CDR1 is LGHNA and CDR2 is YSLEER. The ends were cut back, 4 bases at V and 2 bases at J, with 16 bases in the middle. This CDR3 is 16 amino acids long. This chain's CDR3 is CASSPATGAHTDTQYF. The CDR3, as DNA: TGCGCCAGCAGCCCCGCAACCGGGGCGCACACAGATACGCAGTATTTT.

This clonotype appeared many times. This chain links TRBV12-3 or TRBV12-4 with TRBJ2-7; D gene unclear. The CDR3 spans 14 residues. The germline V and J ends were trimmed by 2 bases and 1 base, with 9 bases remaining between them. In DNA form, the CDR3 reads TGTGCCAGCAGTTTAAGTTGGCTGTCCTACGAGCAGTACTTC. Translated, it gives CASSLSWLSYEQYF.

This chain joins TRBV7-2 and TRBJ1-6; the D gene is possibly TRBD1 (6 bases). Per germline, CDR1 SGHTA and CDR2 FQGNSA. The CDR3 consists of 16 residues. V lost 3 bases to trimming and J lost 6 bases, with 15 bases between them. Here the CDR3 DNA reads TGTGCCAGCAGCTTTGGTCAGGGGAGTCCTAATTCACCCCTCCACTTT. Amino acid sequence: CASSFGQGSPNSPLHF.